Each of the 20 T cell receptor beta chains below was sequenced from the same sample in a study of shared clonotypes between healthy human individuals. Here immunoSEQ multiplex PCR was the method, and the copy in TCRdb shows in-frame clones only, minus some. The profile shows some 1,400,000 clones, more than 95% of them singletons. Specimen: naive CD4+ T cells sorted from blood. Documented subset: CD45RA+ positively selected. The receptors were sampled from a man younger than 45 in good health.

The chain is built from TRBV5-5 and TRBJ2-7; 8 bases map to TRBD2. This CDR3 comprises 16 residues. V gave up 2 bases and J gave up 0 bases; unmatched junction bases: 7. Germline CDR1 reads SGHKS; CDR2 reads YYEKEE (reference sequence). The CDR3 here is CASSFISGTHSYEQYF. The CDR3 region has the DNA TGTGCCAGCAGCTTTATTAGCGGGACCCACTCCTACGAGCAGTACTTC.

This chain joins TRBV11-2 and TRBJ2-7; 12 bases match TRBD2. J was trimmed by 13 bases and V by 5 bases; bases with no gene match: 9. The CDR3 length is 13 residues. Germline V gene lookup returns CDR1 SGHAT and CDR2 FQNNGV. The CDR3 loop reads CASSRNPGLAGYF. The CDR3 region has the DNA TGTGCCAGCAGCCGCAACCCGGGACTAGCGGGCTACTTC.

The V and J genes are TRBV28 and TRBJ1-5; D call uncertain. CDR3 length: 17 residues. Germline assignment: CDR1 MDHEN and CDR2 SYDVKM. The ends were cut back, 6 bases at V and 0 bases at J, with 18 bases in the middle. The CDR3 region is CASREANLFYSNQPQHF. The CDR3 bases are TGTGCCAGCAGGGAGGCCAACCTCTTCTATAGCAATCAGCCCCAGCATTTT.

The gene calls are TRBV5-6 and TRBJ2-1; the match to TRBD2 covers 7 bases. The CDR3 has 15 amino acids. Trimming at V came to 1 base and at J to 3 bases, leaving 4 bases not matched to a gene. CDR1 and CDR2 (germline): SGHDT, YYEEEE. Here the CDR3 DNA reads TGTGCCAGCAGCTTGTTTGCGGGAGACTACAATGAGCAGTTCTTC. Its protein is CASSLFAGDYNEQFF.

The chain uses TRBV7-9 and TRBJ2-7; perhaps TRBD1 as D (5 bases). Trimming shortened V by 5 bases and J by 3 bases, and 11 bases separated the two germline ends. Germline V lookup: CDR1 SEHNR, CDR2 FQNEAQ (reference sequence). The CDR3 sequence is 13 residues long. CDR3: CASSVDSYYEQYF. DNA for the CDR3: TGTGCCAGCAGCGTAGACAGTTACTACGAGCAGTACTTC.

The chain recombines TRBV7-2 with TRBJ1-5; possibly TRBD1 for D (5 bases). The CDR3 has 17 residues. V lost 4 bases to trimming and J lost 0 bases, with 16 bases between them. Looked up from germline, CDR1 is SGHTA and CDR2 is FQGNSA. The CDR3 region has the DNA TGTGCCAGCAGCTCCTTCGGACATCTTACTAGCAATCAGCCCCAGCATTTT. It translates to CASSSFGHLTSNQPQHF.

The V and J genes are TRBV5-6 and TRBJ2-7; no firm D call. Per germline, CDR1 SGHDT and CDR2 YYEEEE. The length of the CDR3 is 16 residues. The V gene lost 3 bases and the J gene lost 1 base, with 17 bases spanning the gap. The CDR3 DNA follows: TGTGCCAGCAGCTCGTCGGGCAGGTTCACTTCCTACGAGCAGTACTTC. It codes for CASSSSGRFTSYEQYF.

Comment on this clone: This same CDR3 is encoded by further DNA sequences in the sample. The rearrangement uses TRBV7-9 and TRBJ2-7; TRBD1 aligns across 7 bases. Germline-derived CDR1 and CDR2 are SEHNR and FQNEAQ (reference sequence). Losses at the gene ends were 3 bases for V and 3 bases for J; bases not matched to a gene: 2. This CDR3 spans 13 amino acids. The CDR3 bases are TGTGCCAGCAGCTTGGGACAGTACTACGAGCAGTACTTC. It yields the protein CASSLGQYYEQYF.

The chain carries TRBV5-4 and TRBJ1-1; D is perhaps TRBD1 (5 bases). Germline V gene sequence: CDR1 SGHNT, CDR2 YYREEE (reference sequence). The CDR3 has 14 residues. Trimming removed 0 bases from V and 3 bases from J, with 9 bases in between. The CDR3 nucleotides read TGTGCCAGCAGCTTGGCCAGGGCGGACACTGAAGCTTTCTTT. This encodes CASSLARADTEAFF.

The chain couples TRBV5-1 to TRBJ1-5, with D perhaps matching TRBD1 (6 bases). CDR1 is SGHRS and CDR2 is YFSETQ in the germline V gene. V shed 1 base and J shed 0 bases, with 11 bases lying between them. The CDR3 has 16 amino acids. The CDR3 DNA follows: TGCGCCAGCAGCTTGTCGCCAGGGGATAGCAATCAGCCCCAGCATTTT. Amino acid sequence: CASSLSPGDSNQPQHF.

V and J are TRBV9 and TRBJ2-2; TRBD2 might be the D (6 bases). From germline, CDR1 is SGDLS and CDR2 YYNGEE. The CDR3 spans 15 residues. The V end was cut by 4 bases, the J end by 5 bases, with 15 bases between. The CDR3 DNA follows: TGTGCCAGCAGCTCCTTTGCGGAGGGTACCGGGGAGCTGTTTTTT. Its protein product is CASSSFAEGTGELFF.

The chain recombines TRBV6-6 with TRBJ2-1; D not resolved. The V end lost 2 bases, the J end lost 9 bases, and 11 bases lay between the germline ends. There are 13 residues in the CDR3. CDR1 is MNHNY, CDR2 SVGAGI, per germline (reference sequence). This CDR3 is CASSYGTVGEQFF. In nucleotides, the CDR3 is TGTGCCAGCAGTTACGGAACAGTCGGTGAGCAGTTCTTC.

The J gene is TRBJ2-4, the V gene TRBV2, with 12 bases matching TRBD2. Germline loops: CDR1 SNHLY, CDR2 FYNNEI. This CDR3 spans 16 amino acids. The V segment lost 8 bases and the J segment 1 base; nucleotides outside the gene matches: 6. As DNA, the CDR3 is TGTGCCAGCGACGGACTAGCGGGAAAGGCCAAAAACATTCAGTACTTC. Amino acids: CASDGLAGKAKNIQYF.

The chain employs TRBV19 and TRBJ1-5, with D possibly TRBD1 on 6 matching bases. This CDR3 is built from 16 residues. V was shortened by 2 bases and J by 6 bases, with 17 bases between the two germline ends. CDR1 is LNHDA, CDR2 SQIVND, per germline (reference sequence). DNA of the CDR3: TGTGCCAGTAGTATACCTAGGGGGGGTTCAACTCAGCCCCAGCATTTT. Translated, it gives CASSIPRGGSTQPQHF.

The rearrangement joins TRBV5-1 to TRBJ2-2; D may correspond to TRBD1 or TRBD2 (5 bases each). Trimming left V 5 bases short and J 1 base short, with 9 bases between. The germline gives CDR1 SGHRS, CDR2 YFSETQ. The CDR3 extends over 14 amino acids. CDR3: CASRGVLNTGELFF. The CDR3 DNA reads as TGCGCCAGCAGGGGGGTTTTGAACACCGGGGAGCTGTTTTTT.

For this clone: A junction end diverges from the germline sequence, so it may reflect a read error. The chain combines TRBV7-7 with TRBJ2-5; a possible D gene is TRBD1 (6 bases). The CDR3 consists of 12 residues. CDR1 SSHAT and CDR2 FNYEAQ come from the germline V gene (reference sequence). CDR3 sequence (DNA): TGTGCTAGCAGCTTGGACAGTCTAACCCAGTACTTC. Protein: CASSLDSLTQYF.

CDR3 sequence reads: CASSLVGQGFYGYTF. CDR3 nucleotide sequence: TGTGCCAGCAGCTTGGTGGGACAGGGTTTTTATGGCTACACCTTC. V is TRBV5-6 and J is TRBJ1-2; TRBD1 matches at 9 bases. The V gene end was trimmed by 0 bases and the J gene end by 5 bases; junction bases not matched to a gene: 5. Germline values: CDR1 SGHDT, CDR2 YYEEEE. The CDR3 runs 15 residues.

The CDR3 region has the DNA TGTGCCAGCAGCTATTCCGGGACTAGCGGGAGTCTCCGCAATGAGCAGTTCTTC. It yields the protein CASSYSGTSGSLRNEQFF. This sequence joins TRBV27 and TRBJ2-1, with 14 bases matching TRBD2. V gave up 6 bases and J gave up 6 bases; unmatched junction bases: 13. Looked up from germline, CDR1 is MNHEY and CDR2 is SMNVEV (reference sequence). This CDR3 comprises 18 residues.

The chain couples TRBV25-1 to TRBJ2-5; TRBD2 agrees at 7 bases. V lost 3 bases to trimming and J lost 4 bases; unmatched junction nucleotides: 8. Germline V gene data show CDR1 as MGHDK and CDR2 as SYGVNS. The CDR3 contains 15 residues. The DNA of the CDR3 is TGTGCCAGCAGTGATTCAGGGAGGGGTGGAGAGACCCAGTACTTC. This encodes CASSDSGRGGETQYF.

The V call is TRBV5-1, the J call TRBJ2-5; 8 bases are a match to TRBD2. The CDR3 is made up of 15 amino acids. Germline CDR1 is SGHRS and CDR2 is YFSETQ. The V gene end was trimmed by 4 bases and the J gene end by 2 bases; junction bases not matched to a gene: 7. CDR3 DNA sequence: TGCGCCAGCAGCCCCGACCCGGGAGGGCAAGAGACCCAGTACTTC. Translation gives CASSPDPGGQETQYF. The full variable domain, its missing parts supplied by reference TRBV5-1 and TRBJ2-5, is KAGVTQTPRYLIKTRGQQVTLSCSPISGHRSVSWYQQTPGQGLQFLFEYFSETQRNKGNFPGRFSGRQFSNSRSEMNVSTLELGDSALYLCASSPDPGGQETQYFGPGTRLLVL.